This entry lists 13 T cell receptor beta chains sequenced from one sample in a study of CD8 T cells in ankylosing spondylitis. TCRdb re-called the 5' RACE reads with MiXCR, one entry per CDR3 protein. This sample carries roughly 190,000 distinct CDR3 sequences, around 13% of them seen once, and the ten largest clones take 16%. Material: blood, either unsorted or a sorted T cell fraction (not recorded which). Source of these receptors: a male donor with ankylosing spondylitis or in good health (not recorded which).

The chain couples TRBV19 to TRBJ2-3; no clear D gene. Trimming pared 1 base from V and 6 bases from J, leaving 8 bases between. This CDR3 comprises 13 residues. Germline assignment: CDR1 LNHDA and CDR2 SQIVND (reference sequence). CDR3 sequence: CASSIVLADTQYF. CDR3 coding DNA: TGTGCCAGTAGTATAGTCCTTGCCGATACGCAGTATTTT.

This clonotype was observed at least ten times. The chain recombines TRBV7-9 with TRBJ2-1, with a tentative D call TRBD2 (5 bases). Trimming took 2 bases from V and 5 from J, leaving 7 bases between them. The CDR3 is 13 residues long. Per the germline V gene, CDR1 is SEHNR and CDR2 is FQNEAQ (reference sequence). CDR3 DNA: TGTGCCAGCAGCTTAACCGGGGACAATGAGCAGTTCTTC. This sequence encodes CASSLTGDNEQFF. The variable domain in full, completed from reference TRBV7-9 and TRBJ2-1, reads DTGVSQNPRHKITKRGQNVTFRCDPISEHNRLYWYRQTLGQGPEFLTYFQNEAQLEKSRLLSDRFSAERPKGSFSTLEIQRTEQGDSAMYLCASSLTGDNEQFFGPGTRLTVL.

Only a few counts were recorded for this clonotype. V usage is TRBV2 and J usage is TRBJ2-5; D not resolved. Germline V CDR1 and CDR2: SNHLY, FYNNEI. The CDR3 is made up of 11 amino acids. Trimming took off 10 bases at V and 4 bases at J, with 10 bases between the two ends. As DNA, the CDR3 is TGTGCCACTGACCGCGGAGAGACCCAGTACTTC. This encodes CATDRGETQYF.

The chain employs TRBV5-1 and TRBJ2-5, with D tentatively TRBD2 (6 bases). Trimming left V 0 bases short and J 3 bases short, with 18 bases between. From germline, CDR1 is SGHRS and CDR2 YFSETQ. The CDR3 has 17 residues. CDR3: CASSLGPDGTEKETQYF. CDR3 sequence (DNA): TGCGCCAGCAGCTTGGGCCCTGACGGGACTGAGAAAGAGACCCAGTACTTC.

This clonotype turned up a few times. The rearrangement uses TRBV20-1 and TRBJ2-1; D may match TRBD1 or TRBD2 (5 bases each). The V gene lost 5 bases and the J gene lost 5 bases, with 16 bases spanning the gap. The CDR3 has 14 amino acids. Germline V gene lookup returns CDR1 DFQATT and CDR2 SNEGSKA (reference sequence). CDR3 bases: TGCAGTGCTCCCGGGGCCTACGACCACAATGAGCAGTTCTTC. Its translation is CSAPGAYDHNEQFF.

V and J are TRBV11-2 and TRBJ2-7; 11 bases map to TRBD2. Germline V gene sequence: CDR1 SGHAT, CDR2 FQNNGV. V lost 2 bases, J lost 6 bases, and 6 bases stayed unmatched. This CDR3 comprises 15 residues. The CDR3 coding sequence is TGTGCCAGCAGCTTAATGCTAGCGGGAGGTGGCGAGCAGTACTTC. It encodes CASSLMLAGGGEQYF.

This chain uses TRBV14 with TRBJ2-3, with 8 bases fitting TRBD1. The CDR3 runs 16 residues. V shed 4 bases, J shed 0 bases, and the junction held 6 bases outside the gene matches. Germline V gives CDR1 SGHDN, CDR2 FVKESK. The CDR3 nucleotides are TGTGCCAGCAGCCGCCGGGACAGGACTAGCACAGATACGCAGTATTTT. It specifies CASSRRDRTSTDTQYF.

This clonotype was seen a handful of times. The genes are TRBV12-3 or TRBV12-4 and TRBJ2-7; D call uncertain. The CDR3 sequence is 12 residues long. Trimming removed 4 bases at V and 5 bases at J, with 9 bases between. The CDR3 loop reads CASSSRHDEQYF. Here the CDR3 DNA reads TGTGCCAGCAGTTCCAGACATGACGAGCAGTACTTC.

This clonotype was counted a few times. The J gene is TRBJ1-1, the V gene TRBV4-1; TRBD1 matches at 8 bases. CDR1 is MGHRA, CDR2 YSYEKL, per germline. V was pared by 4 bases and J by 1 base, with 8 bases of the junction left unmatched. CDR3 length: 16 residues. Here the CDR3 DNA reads TGCGCCAGCAGCCTCCCGGCGACAGGGGAGAACACTGAAGCTTTCTTT. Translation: CASSLPATGENTEAFF.

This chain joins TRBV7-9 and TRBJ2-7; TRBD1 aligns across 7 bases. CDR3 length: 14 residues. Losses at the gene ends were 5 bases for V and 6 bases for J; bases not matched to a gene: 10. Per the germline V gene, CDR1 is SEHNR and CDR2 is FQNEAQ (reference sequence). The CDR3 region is CASSQPYRGSEQYF. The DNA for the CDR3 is TGTGCCAGCAGCCAACCCTACAGGGGTTCCGAGCAGTACTTC.

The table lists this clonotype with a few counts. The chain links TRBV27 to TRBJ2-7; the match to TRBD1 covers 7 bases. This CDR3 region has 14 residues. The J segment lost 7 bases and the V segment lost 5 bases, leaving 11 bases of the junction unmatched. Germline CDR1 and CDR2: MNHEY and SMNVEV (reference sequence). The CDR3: CASSLRQGATEQYF. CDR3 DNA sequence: TGTGCCAGCAGTCTCCGACAGGGTGCGACGGAGCAGTACTTC.

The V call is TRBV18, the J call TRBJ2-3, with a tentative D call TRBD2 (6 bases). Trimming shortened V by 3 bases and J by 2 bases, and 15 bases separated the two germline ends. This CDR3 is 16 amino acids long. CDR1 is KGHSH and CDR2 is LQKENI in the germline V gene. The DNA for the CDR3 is TGTGCCAGCTCACCGTCGGACTACACCCTCACAGATACGCAGTATTTT. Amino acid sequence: CASSPSDYTLTDTQYF.

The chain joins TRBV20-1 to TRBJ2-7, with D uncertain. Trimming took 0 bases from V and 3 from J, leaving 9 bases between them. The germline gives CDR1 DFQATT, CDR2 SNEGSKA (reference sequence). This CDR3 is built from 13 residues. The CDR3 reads CSARDRSDYEQYF. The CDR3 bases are TGCAGTGCTAGAGATCGGAGTGACTACGAGCAGTACTTC.